This is a list of T cell receptor beta chains from one sample in a study of T-cell memory formation after mild COVID-19. TCRdb re-derived calls from the 5' RACE reads in MiXCR, one entry per CDR3 protein. The table lists about 290,000 distinct CDR3 sequences, 15% to 20% of them singletons. The sample consisted of PBMCs or a T cell subset sorted from them (not recorded which). All receptors come from a man younger than 30 who had mild COVID-19 (a few samples of this study predate the infection). Cell type and time point are not known. The CDR3 runs from the conserved cysteine through the conserved F or W. A D gene is named only where the DNA matches it firmly. Only some rows state a clone size, as once, few, many or a class for expanded clones.

TGTGCCAGCAGCTTACAGGGTGCTGAGCAGTTCTTC	CASSLQGAEQFF	few	TRBJ2-1	TRBV7-6	.
TGTGCCAGCAGTCGACAGGGCTCCGGAAACACTGAAGCTTTCTTT	CASSRQGSGNTEAFF	few	TRBJ1-1	TRBV12-3/TRBV12-4	TRBD1
TGTGCTAGTGGTCTTCGGGACGGAGACACAGATACGCAGTATTTT	CASGLRDGDTDTQYF	.	TRBJ2-3	TRBV12-5	.
TGTGCCAGCAGTGTAATCGCTGGAAGACTAACGAACACCGGGGAGCTGTTTTTT	CASSVIAGRLTNTGELFF	.	TRBJ2-2	TRBV2	.
TGCGCCAGCAGCTTGGTGAAGTCGGGGAGAGAGACCCAGTACTTC	CASSLVKSGRETQYF	few	TRBJ2-5	TRBV5-1	.
TGTGCCAGCAGCTTAGGACAGCTGAGCAATCAGCCCCAGCATTTT	CASSLGQLSNQPQHF	few	TRBJ1-5	TRBV7-9	.
TGTGCCAGCAGCTTAGGGGTCCGGGACAGGGGTGAAAAACTGTTTTTT	CASSLGVRDRGEKLFF	.	TRBJ1-4	TRBV7-2	TRBD1
TGTGCCAGCAGTCCCGGGACAGGCGCTTGGGGGGGCTACACCTTC	CASSPGTGAWGGYTF	.	TRBJ1-2	TRBV12-3/TRBV12-4	TRBD1
TGCGCCAGCAGATCATCGGGGACTAGTCGTTCTGGCGGGGAGCTGTTTTTT	CASRSSGTSRSGGELFF	.	TRBJ2-2	TRBV5-1	TRBD2
TGCAGTGCTGTGACAGGTTACGAGCAGTACTTC	CSAVTGYEQYF	.	TRBJ2-7	TRBV20-1	.
TGTGCCAGCAGCGTAGGCGTTGGCGGGGAAGAGACCCAGTACTTC	CASSVGVGGEETQYF	few	TRBJ2-5	TRBV9	.
TGCGCTACCAGAATCCAGATCCAAGAGACCCAGTACTTC	CATRIQIQETQYF	.	TRBJ2-5	TRBV5-1	.
TGTGCCAGCAGTTTCGGGTTTAGCAATCAGCCCCAGCATTTT	CASSFGFSNQPQHF	.	TRBJ1-5	TRBV2	.
TGTGCCAGCAGCACGGGGGGCTCCTACAATGAGCAGTTCTTC	CASSTGGSYNEQFF	few	TRBJ2-1	TRBV7-3	TRBD2
TGCAGCGTTGAAGGGCGGACAGGGGCGAACACTGAAGCTTTCTTT	CSVEGRTGANTEAFF	.	TRBJ1-1	TRBV29-1	TRBD1
TGTGCCAGCAGCTTGACAGGGCGATCAGAGACCCAGTACTTC	CASSLTGRSETQYF	.	TRBJ2-5	TRBV7-2	TRBD1
TGCGCCAGCAGTTACCCTAAGTATCCCGTTGATGAGCAGTTCTTC	CASSYPKYPVDEQFF	.	TRBJ2-1	TRBV10-1	.